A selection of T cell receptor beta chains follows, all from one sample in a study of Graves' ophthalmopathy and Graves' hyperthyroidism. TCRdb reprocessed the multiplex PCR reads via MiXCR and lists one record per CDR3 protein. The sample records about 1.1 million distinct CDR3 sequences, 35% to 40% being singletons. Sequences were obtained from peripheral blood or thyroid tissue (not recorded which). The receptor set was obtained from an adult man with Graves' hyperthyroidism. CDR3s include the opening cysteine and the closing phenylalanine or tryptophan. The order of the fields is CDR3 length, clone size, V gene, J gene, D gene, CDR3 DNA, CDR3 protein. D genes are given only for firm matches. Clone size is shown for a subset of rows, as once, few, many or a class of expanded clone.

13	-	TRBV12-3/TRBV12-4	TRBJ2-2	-	TGTGCCAGCAGTCGCATGTTTCCCGGGGAGCTGTTTTTT	CASSRMFPGELFF
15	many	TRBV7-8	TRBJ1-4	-	TGTGCCAGCAGCTTAGACCGGGCAGCTAATGAAAAACTGTTTTTT	CASSLDRAANEKLFF
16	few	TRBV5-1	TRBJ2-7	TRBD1	TGCGCCAGCAGCTTGGGCCCCCGGGACAGCAGCTACGAGCAGTACTTC	CASSLGPRDSSYEQYF
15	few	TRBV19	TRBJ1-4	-	TGTGCCAGTAGTCAACTAGGGTCGGCTAATGAAAAACTGTTTTTT	CASSQLGSANEKLFF
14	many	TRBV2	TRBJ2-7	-	TGTGCCAGCAGGGTGACACAAAGTATCTACGAGCAGTACTTC	CASRVTQSIYEQYF
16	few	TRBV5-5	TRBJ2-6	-	TGCGCCAGCAGCCAAGAGGGGGGGCCCGGGGCCAACGTCCTGACTTTC	CASSQEGGPGANVLTF
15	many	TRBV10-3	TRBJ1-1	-	TGTGCCAGCAGTTACTCGAGGACAGCGAACACTGAAGCTTTCTTT	CASSYSRTANTEAFF
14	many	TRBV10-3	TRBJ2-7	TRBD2	TGTGCCACACACTTTAGCGGGAGGGCCGGCGAGCAGTACTTC	CATHFSGRAGEQYF
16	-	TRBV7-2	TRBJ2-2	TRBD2	TGTGCCAGCAGCTACCGGACTAGCGCCCTCACCGGGGAGCTGTTTTTT	CASSYRTSALTGELFF
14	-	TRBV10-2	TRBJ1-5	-	TGCGCCAGCAGTGAGTCTGTGTACAATCAGCCCCAGCATTTT	CASSESVYNQPQHF
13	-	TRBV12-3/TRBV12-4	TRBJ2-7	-	TGTGCCAGCAGTCGGCCGGTCGGTGGCGAGCAGTACTTC	CASSRPVGGEQYF
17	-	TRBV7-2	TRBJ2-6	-	TGTGCCAGCAGCTTATCCTCCGGGGCAAGTGGGGCCAACGTCCTGACTTTC	CASSLSSGASGANVLTF
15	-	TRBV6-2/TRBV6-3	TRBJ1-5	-	TGTGCCAGCAAGGGACGCCCCATCGGCGATCAGCCCCAGCATTTT	CASKGRPIGDQPQHF
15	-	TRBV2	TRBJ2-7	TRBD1	TGTGCCAGCACCGTCGCAGGGGGCAACTCCTACGAGCAGTACTTC	CASTVAGGNSYEQYF
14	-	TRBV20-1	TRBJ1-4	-	TGCAGTGCTAGAGTGGGGGGAACTAATGAAAAACTGTTTTTT	CSARVGGTNEKLFF
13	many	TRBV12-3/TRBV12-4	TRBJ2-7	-	TGTGCCAGCAGCTCCCGTAGGGGATACGAGCAGTACTTC	CASSSRRGYEQYF
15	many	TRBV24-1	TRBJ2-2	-	TGTGCCACCAGTGATGGAGGGACGGGCACCGGGGAGCTGTTTTTT	CATSDGGTGTGELFF
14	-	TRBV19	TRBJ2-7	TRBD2	TGTGCCAGTAGTGGACTAGCGGGGTTCTACGAGCAGCACTTC	CASSGLAGFYEQHF
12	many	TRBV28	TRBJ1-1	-	TGTGCCAGCAGTTCCGGGGCTGTTGAAGCTTTCTTT	CASSSGAVEAFF
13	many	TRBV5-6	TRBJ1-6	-	TGTGCCAGCAGCCTCAACCGATTTGTGCCCCTCCACTTT	CASSLNRFVPLHF
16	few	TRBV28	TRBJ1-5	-	TGTGCCAGCAGCTCTGACAGGTGGAAGGTCGGTCAGCCCCAGCATTTT	CASSSDRWKVGQPQHF
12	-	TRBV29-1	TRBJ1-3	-	TGCAGCTTGGGGAACTCTGGAAACACCATATATTTT	CSLGNSGNTIYF
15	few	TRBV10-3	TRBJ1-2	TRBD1	TGTGCCAGCAGTTTAAGCCGGGACAGATACTATGGCTACACCTTC	CASSLSRDRYYGYTF
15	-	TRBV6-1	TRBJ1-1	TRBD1	TGTGCCAGCAGTTACTCTGGACAGGGTTGGACTGAAGCTTTCTTT	CASSYSGQGWTEAFF
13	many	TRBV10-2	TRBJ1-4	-	TGCGCCAGCAGTGTGGAGTTGAATGAAAAACTGTTTTTT	CASSVELNEKLFF
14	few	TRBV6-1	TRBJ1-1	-	TGTGCCAGCAGAACCGGGACCCTTAACGTAGAAGCTTTCTTT	CASRTGTLNVEAFF
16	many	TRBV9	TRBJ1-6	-	TGTGCCAGCACACTAACCGGGGGGGGAGATAATTCACCCCTCCACTTT	CASTLTGGGDNSPLHF
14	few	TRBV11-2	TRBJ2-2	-	TGTGCCAGCAGCTCCCCGACTAACACCGGGGAGCTGTTTTTT	CASSSPTNTGELFF
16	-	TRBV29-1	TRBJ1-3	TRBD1	TGCAGCGTTGAACGTAGGGACAGGGAGCCTTGGAACACCATATATTTT	CSVERRDREPWNTIYF
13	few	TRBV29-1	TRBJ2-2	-	TGCAGCGTTGTACAGGCGAACACCGGGGAGCTGTTTTTT	CSVVQANTGELFF
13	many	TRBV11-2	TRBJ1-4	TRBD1	TGTGCCAGCAGCGGCAGGGGGGATGAAAAACTGTTTTTT	CASSGRGDEKLFF
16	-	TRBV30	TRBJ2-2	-	TGTGCCTGGAGTGTCCTCTTCTCAGCGAACACCGGGGAGCTGTTTTTT	CAWSVLFSANTGELFF
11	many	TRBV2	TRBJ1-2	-	TGTGCCAGCAGGCAAGGGAGGGACTACACCTTC	CASRQGRDYTF
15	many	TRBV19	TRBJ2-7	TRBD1	TGTGCCAGTAGTCCTAGGACAGGGGATTTTGGCGAGCAGTACTTC	CASSPRTGDFGEQYF
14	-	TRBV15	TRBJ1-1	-	TGTGCCACCAGCAGAGTGGGGGGGGACACTGAAGCTTTCTTT	CATSRVGGDTEAFF
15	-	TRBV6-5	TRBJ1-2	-	-	CAISPFFGPGYGYTF
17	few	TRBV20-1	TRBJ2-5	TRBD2	TGCAGTGCTAGAGATCATCTGGGGGGAGGGCTTCAAGAGACCCAGTACTTC	CSARDHLGGGLQETQYF
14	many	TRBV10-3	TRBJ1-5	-	TGTGCCATCAGGGGCCCGGACGGCAATCAGCCCCAGCATTTT	CAIRGPDGNQPQHF
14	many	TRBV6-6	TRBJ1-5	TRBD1	TGTGCCAGCAGAGGAGACAGGGCCAATAAGCCCCAGCATTTT	CASRGDRANKPQHF
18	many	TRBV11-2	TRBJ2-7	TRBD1	TGTGCCAGCAGCTTGCAAACGACCGGGACAGCACAAACCTACGAGCAGTACTTC	CASSLQTTGTAQTYEQYF
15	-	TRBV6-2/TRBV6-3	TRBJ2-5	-	TGTGCCAGCAGTTACAATCCAGGCATTCAAGAGACCCAGTACTTC	CASSYNPGIQETQYF
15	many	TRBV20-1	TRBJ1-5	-	TGCAGTGCTAGATTCACAGTAAATAGCAATCAGCCCCAGCATTTT	CSARFTVNSNQPQHF
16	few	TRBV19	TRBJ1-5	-	TGTGCCAGTACCACCGCCAGGGGCCGAGGGCATCAGCCCCAGCATTTT	CASTTARGRGHQPQHF
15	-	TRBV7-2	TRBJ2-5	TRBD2	TGTGCCAGCAGCAAGCCCGGGACTAGTCTAGAGACCCAGTACTTC	CASSKPGTSLETQYF
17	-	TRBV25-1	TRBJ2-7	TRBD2	TGTGCCAGCAGCGCGGGACTAGCGGGAGGCCCAAGGAACGAGCAGTACTTC	CASSAGLAGGPRNEQYF
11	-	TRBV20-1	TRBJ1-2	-	TGCAGTGCTTGGACCGTGGGGGGCTACACCTTC	CSAWTVGGYTF
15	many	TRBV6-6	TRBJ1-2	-	TGTGCCAGCAGCCTCCTCCGGTGGGAGCGCTATGGCTACACCTTC	CASSLLRWERYGYTF
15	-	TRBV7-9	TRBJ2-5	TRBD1	TGTGCCAGCAGTGCTAGAGCGGACAGGGGAGAGACCCAGTACTTC	CASSARADRGETQYF
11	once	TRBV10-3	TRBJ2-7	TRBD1	TGTGCCAGCATTGGGACAGGAGAGCAGTACTTC	CASIGTGEQYF
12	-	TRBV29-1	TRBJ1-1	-	TGCAGCGTTTCTCGCCTGAACACTGAAGCTTTCTTT	CSVSRLNTEAFF
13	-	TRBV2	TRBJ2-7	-	TGTGCCAGCTCACGGACTAAACCCTACGAGCAGTACTTC	CASSRTKPYEQYF
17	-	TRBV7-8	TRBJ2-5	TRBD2	TGTGCCAGCAGCTCCCGAGCCCGGGGGGGTGTACCGGAGACCCAGTACTTC	CASSSRARGGVPETQYF
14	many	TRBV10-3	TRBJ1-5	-	TGTGCCATCAGCCCGGGACCGAGCAATCAGCCCCAGCATTTT	CAISPGPSNQPQHF
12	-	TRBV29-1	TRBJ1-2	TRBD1	TGCAGCGCACCAGGGGGGAGCTATGGCTACACCTTC	CSAPGGSYGYTF
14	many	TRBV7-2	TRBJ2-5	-	TGTGCCAGCAGCTTATCTGGGGCAGAAGAGACCCAGTACTTC	CASSLSGAEETQYF
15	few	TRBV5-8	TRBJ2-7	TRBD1	TGTGCCAGCAGCGCGGAAGGACAGGAAACCTACGAGCAGTACTTC	CASSAEGQETYEQYF
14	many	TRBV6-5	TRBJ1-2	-	TGTGCCAGCACCATGGGCAGAGCTAACTATGGCTACACCTTC	CASTMGRANYGYTF